This T cell receptor (beta chain) is drawn from a study of blood T cell repertoires in COVID-19. CDR3 length: 14 amino acids. J gave up 8 bases and V 5 bases, and 8 bases lay outside the gene matches. CDR1 is SGHAT and CDR2 is FQNNGV in the germline V gene. In the source study's methods: Amplification of reference gene primers was used by the study to estimate nucleated cell counts. Libraries were prepared by immunoSEQ multiplex PCR; TCRdb keeps only in-frame clonotypes and omits some of them. D and trimming come from the DNA, and the V and J calls and clone size come from that table. Found here are tens of thousands of clones, about four fifths of them singletons; the top ten hold around 5%.

This chain links TRBV11-2 with TRBJ2-1; 8 bases align to TRBD1. Sequencing was carried out using peripheral blood. The receptor was isolated from a man aged 45 to 65 with active COVID-19. The CDR3 protein is CASSDRDRFHEQFF. The CDR3 DNA reads TGTGCCAGCAGCGACCGGGACAGGTTTCATGAGCAGTTCTTC.